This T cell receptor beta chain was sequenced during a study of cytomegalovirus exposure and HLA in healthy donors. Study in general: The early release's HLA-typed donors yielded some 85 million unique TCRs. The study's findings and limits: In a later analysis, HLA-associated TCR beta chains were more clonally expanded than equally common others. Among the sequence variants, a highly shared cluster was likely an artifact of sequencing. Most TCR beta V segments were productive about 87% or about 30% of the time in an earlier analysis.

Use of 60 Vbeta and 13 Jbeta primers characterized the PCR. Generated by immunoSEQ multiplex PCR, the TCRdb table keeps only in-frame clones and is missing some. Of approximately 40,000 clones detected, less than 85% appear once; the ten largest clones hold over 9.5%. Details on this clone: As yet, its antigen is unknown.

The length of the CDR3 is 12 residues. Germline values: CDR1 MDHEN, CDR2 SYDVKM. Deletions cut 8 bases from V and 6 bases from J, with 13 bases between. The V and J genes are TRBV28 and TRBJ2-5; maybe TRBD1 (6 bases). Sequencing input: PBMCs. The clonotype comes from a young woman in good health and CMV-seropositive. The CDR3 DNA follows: TGTGCCAGCCTGGGGGCAGCAAAGACCCAGTACTTC. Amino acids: CASLGAAKTQYF.